This T cell receptor beta chain was retrieved from a study of blood T cell repertoires in COVID-19. Study at large: Resolution of symptoms, clearance, or two negative PCRs was present in recovered Cohort 3 donors. T cells, B-cell-depleted T cells, or PBMCs provided the cDNA or gDNA that served as material.

Original data processing: Using reference gene primer amplification, nucleated cell counts were estimated. Assay: immunoSEQ multiplex PCR; the TCRdb copy retains only in-frame clones and omits some. V and J calls and clone size are those listed in that table; D and trimming were worked out from the DNA. Altogether approximately 150,000 clones are present, 70% to 80% being singletons, with the ten largest covering under 20%. Trimming shortened V by 5 bases and J by 2 bases, and 13 bases separated the two germline ends. CDR1 and CDR2 from the germline V gene are LNHDA and SQIVND (reference sequence). There are 14 residues in the CDR3.

The source of this sequence is a woman in her 70s in a cohort exposed to, infected with or recovered from COVID-19 (not recorded which). Source material: PBMCs or T cells enriched from blood (not recorded which). The chain links TRBV19 to TRBJ2-7; D is ambiguous. DNA for the CDR3: TGTGCCAGTAGTCCCAGGATAGAAGCCTACGAGCAGTACTTC. It codes for CASSPRIEAYEQYF. The variable domain in full, with the rest retrieved from reference TRBV19 and TRBJ2-7, is DGGITQSPKYLFRKEGQNVTLSCEQNLNHDAMYWYRQDPGQGLRLIYYSQIVNDFQKGDIAEGYSVSREKKESFPLTVTSAQKNPTAFYLCASSPRIEAYEQYFGPGTRLTVT.